These 13 T cell receptor beta chains originate from one sample sequenced in a study of CD8+ T cells in alopecia areata. As the sequencing template, cDNA was produced by extracting RNA and reverse transcribing it. Clones were read by immunoSEQ multiplex PCR, and TCRdb kept only the in-frame ones, dropping some. The sample holds 100,000 to 150,000 clones; around 49% are singletons and the top ten take around a sixth. The sequencing used CD8+ T cells sorted from blood, collected at week 0. These receptors were obtained from a human donor with alopecia areata.

J is TRBJ2-1 and V is TRBV25-1; D gene uncertain. Germline values: CDR1 MGHDK, CDR2 SYGVNS. V was cut by 1 base and J by 7 bases, with 5 bases left in between. The CDR3 length is 12 residues. This CDR3 is CASSELGNEQFF. CDR3 nucleotide sequence: TGTGCCAGCAGTGAATTAGGGAATGAGCAGTTCTTC.

About this clone itself: Other DNA sequences from this sample encode an identical CDR3 as well. The chain employs TRBV11-2 and TRBJ2-7, with D unclear. This CDR3 is 12 amino acids long. Germline V gene lookup returns CDR1 SGHAT and CDR2 FQNNGV. V lost 4 bases to trimming and J lost 2 bases, with 6 bases between them. CDR3 in amino acids: CASSSSPYEQYF. CDR3 nucleotides: TGTGCCAGCAGCTCATCGCCCTACGAGCAGTACTTC.

The V call is TRBV27, the J call TRBJ2-1; D is uncertain. Trimming shortened V by 3 bases and J by 7 bases, and 13 bases separated the two germline ends. This CDR3 has 14 residues. CDR1 and CDR2 (germline): MNHEY, SMNVEV (reference sequence). CDR3 nucleotide sequence: TGTGCCAGCAGTTTGTCGGACCTCTCGAATGAGCAGTTCTTC. Amino acids: CASSLSDLSNEQFF.

The gene calls are TRBV27 and TRBJ1-5, with D possibly being TRBD1 (6 bases). The CDR3 has 12 amino acids. Trimming stripped 5 bases from V and 12 bases from J, with 14 bases between. The V gene's germline CDR1 is MNHEY and CDR2 SMNVEV (reference sequence). The CDR3 reads CASSGGAGHQHF. The CDR3 DNA is TGTGCCAGCAGTGGGGGGGCCGGGCACCAGCATTTT.

This clone was recorded only once. The chain carries TRBV6-5 and TRBJ1-1; D is uncertain. Germline V lookup: CDR1 MNHEY, CDR2 SVGAGI. V was shortened by 0 bases and J by 4 bases, with 6 bases between the two germline ends. This CDR3 has 13 amino acids. The CDR3 DNA reads TGTGCCAGCAGTTACTCGTGGATCACTGAAGCTTTCTTT. Its translation: CASSYSWITEAFF.

The count of this clone is one. The chain is built from TRBV27 and TRBJ1-2; 7 positions agree with TRBD1. With 5 bases clipped from V and 4 bases from J, the junction kept 4 bases outside the gene matches. Germline V gene sequence: CDR1 MNHEY, CDR2 SMNVEV (reference sequence). CDR3 length equals 13 residues. CDR3 sequence: CASSPWTGYGYTF. As DNA, the CDR3 is TGTGCCAGCAGTCCATGGACAGGCTATGGCTACACCTTC.

The chain combines TRBV6-5 with TRBJ2-5; D is possibly TRBD1 or TRBD2 (5 bases each). Germline CDR1 and CDR2: MNHEY and SVGAGI. V lost 5 bases and J lost 0, with 10 bases in between. The CDR3 runs to 14 residues. The CDR3 protein is CASSRLGHQETQYF. The CDR3 nucleotides are TGTGCCAGCAGTCGGTTGGGACACCAAGAGACCCAGTACTTC.

This clone was detected only a few times. The J gene is TRBJ2-7, the V gene TRBV6-5; TRBD1 aligns across 9 bases. CDR3 length: 13 residues. CDR1 and CDR2 (germline): MNHEY, SVGAGI. The V and J ends lost 6 bases and 5 bases, in that order; junction bases with no gene match: 5. CDR3 sequence: CASSRTGDNEQYF. Written as DNA, the CDR3 is TGTGCCAGCAGCCGGACAGGGGATAACGAGCAGTACTTC.

This clone turned up a few times. This chain joins TRBV7-9 and TRBJ2-1; D is unresolved. The CDR3 sequence is 12 residues long. CDR1 and CDR2 (germline): SEHNR, FQNEAQ (reference sequence). V lost 0 bases to trimming and J lost 7 bases, with 4 bases between them. In nucleotides, the CDR3 is TGTGCCAGCAGCTTAGCGCAGAATGAGCAGTTCTTC. It is translated as CASSLAQNEQFF.

This chain connects TRBV6-5 to TRBJ2-5, with 7 bases fitting TRBD2. Germline V gene lookup returns CDR1 MNHEY and CDR2 SVGAGI. The CDR3 consists of 14 residues. V lost 4 bases to trimming and J lost 1 base; unmatched junction nucleotides: 3. The CDR3 DNA is TGTGCCAGCAGTTCCGGGACTACCCAAGAGACCCAGTACTTC. It codes for CASSSGTTQETQYF.

This chain links TRBV9 with TRBJ1-2; a weak D match, TRBD1 (6 bases). This CDR3 has 13 amino acids. The germline gives CDR1 SGDLS, CDR2 YYNGEE. Trimming removed 0 bases at V and 10 bases at J, with 13 bases between. The CDR3: CASSVVTGIDYTF. The CDR3 nucleotides are TGTGCCAGCAGCGTAGTGACAGGTATTGACTACACCTTC.

The chain combines TRBV29-1 with TRBJ2-7, with D possibly TRBD1 on 6 matching bases. The length of the CDR3 is 14 residues. V was cut by 4 bases and J by 4 bases, with 17 bases left in between. Germline-derived CDR1 and CDR2 are SQVTM and ANQGSEA. The CDR3 DNA reads as TGCAGCGTTGGAAAGACCACAGGGTTTTACGAGCAGTACTTC. Protein sequence: CSVGKTTGFYEQYF.

The chain joins TRBV9 to TRBJ2-3; TRBD2 matches at 8 bases. CDR1 and CDR2 (germline): SGDLS, YYNGEE. V trimming: 0 bases; J trimming: 1 base; junction bases outside the gene matches: 1. CDR3 length equals 15 residues. CDR3 in amino acids: CASSVELAGTDTQYF. Written as DNA, the CDR3 is TGTGCCAGCAGCGTAGAACTAGCGGGCACAGATACGCAGTATTTT.